This T cell receptor beta chain was obtained from a study of cytomegalovirus exposure and HLA in healthy donors. General study findings and limits: Reportedly, diagnosis of cytomegalovirus status by the classifier showed high specificity and sensitivity. Later analysis showed TCR association rates varying by HLA locus, highest for DRB1 and lowest for HLA-C. Researchers catalogued 150 or so TCR beta chains as cytomegalovirus-associated. The authors assumed roughly uniform sequencing depth across donors for presence/absence analyses.

This PCR relied on a set of 60 Vbeta primers and 13 Jbeta primers. Some clones are missing from TCRdb's copy, which holds only in-frame ones; the method was immunoSEQ multiplex PCR. The sample includes over 120,000 clones, more than 8% of them seen just once. This clone showed up just a few times. Its antigen is unidentified. CDR1 is SQVTM, CDR2 ANQGSEA, per germline. The CDR3 has 13 amino acids. V was clipped by 7 bases and J by 7 bases; unmatched bases: 9. The specimen was PBMCs. The clonotype originates from a man in his fifties or sixties in good health and CMV-seronegative. This sequence joins TRBV29-1 and TRBJ2-7; 11 bases map to TRBD1. CDR3: CSAADRGLREQYF. The DNA of the CDR3 is TGCAGCGCTGCGGACAGGGGGCTACGGGAGCAGTACTTC.